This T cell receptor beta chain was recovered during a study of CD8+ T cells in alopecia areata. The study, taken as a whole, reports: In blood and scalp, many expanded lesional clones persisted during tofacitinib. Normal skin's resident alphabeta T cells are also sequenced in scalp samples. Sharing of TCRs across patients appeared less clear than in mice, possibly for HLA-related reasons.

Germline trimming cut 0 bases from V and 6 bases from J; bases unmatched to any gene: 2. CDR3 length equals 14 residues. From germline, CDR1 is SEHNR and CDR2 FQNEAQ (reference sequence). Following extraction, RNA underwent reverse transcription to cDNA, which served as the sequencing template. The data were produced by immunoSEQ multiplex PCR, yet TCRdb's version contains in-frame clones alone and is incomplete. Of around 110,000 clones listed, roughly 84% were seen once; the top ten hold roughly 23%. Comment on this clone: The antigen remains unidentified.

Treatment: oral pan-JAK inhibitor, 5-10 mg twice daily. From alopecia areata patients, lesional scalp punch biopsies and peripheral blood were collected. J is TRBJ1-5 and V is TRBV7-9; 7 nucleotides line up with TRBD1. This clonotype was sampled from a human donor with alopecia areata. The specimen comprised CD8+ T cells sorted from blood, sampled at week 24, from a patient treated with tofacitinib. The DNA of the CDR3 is TGTGCCAGCAGCTTAGCAGGGGACAGTCAGCCCCAGCATTTT. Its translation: CASSLAGDSQPQHF.